These T cell receptor beta chains were read from a single sample in a study of blood T cell repertoires in COVID-19. Here immunoSEQ multiplex PCR was the method, and the copy in TCRdb shows in-frame clones only, minus some. The sample holds 75,000 to 80,000 clones; 65% to 85% are singletons and the top ten take about 20%. Sequencing was performed on peripheral blood. All receptors come from an older woman with acute or convalescent COVID-19. CDR3s include the opening cysteine and the closing phenylalanine or tryptophan. The D gene is left open where the match is weak. Clone size appears in some rows only: once, few, many, or a class for an expanded clone.

V gene,clone size,J gene,CDR3 length,D gene,CDR3 protein,CDR3 DNA
TRBV11-2,.,TRBJ1-6,17,.,CASSLNPGSSYNSPLHF,TGTGCCAGCAGCTTAAACCCGGGGAGCTCCTATAATTCACCCCTCCACTTT
TRBV27,.,TRBJ1-2,15,TRBD1,CASSLSTGQGYGYTF,TGTGCCAGCAGTTTATCGACGGGACAGGGATATGGCTACACCTTC
TRBV19,.,TRBJ1-2,17,TRBD1,CASSRGDRGPSNYGYTF,TGTGCCAGTAGTAGGGGGGACAGGGGCCCTTCTAACTATGGCTACACCTTC
TRBV10-1,.,TRBJ2-2,17,TRBD1,CASSEGTGGANTGELFF,TGCGCCAGCAGTGAGGGGACAGGGGGCGCGAACACCGGGGAGCTGTTTTTT
TRBV6-5,.,TRBJ1-1,12,.,CASRALNTEAFF,TGTGCCAGCAGGGCCTTGAACACTGAAGCTTTCTTT
TRBV5-5,.,TRBJ1-1,13,.,CASRGGMNTEAFF,TGTGCCAGCAGGGGGGGTATGAACACTGAAGCTTTCTTT
TRBV11-2,once,TRBJ2-5,17,.,CASSLRGGGQLGETQYF,TGTGCCAGCAGCTTAAGGGGGGGCGGGCAGTTAGGAGAGACCCAGTACTTC
TRBV10-1,.,TRBJ2-3,14,.,CASSERGGADTQYF,TGCGCCAGCAGTGAGCGGGGTGGGGCAGATACGCAGTATTTT
TRBV7-2,.,TRBJ2-3,18,TRBD2,CASSLVRLAGGLTDTQYF,TGTGCCAGCAGCTTAGTACGCCTAGCGGGGGGTCTCACAGATACGCAGTATTTT
TRBV24-1,.,TRBJ2-1,14,TRBD1,CATSDYPLGQGTFF,TGTGCCACCAGTGATTACCCTCTGGGACAGGGGACGTTCTTC
TRBV7-9,once,TRBJ2-5,16,.,CASSFSVLHRQETQYF,TGTGCCAGCAGCTTCTCTGTATTACACCGTCAAGAGACCCAGTACTTC
TRBV6-6,.,TRBJ2-3,14,TRBD2,CASRGGGASDTQYF,TGTGCCAGCAGAGGCGGGGGGGCCTCAGATACGCAGTATTTT
TRBV3-1/TRBV3-2,few,TRBJ2-3,16,TRBD2,CASSPRLAGFTDTQYF,TGTGCCAGCAGCCCGAGACTAGCGGGGTTCACAGATACGCAGTATTTT
TRBV11-2,.,TRBJ2-3,13,.,CASSLEGGDTQYF,TGTGCCAGCAGCTTAGAGGGAGGCGATACGCAGTATTTT
TRBV28,.,TRBJ1-2,16,TRBD1,CASSSGQGAITYGYTF,TGTGCCAGCAGTTCAGGACAGGGGGCCATCACTTATGGCTACACCTTC
TRBV6-1,.,TRBJ1-4,15,TRBD1,CASSEGQGHNEKLFF,TGTGCCAGCAGTGAAGGACAGGGTCATAATGAAAAACTGTTTTTT
TRBV9,.,TRBJ2-1,14,.,CASSVGGRYNEQFF,TGTGCCAGCAGCGTAGGGGGCAGGTACAATGAGCAGTTCTTC
TRBV19,.,TRBJ1-2,13,.,CASRGGANYGYTF,TGTGCCAGTAGGGGAGGGGCGAACTATGGCTACACCTTC
TRBV7-9,.,TRBJ1-2,15,.,CASSLALDIPYGYTF,TGTGCCAGCAGCTTAGCTCTCGACATACCCTATGGCTACACCTTC
TRBV18,once,TRBJ1-4,18,TRBD1,CASSLKGQGAGTNEKLFF,TGTGCCAGCTCACTGAAAGGACAGGGGGCTGGAACTAATGAAAAACTGTTTTTT
TRBV2,.,TRBJ1-4,16,TRBD1,CASRAQPGTGNEKLFF,TGTGCCAGCAGGGCCCAGCCAGGGACAGGGAATGAAAAACTGTTTTTT
TRBV4-1,few,TRBJ1-5,15,.,CASSQQGRNNQPQHF,TGCGCCAGCAGCCAACAGGGGCGGAACAATCAGCCCCAGCATTTT
TRBV28,.,TRBJ1-1,12,.,CASSLEAPEAFF,TGTGCCAGCAGTTTAGAGGCCCCTGAAGCTTTCTTT
TRBV6-5,.,TRBJ2-7,16,TRBD1,CASSYSRVGGPDEQYF,TGTGCCAGCAGTTACTCCCGAGTAGGGGGCCCCGACGAGCAGTACTTC
TRBV4-3,few,TRBJ1-1,14,.,CASSQGRRNTEAFF,TGCGCCAGCAGCCAAGGACGGAGGAACACTGAAGCTTTCTTT
TRBV28,few,TRBJ1-3,15,.,CASSLGQISGNTIYF,TGTGCCAGCAGTTTAGGGCAGATCTCTGGAAACACCATATATTTT
TRBV10-3,.,TRBJ2-7,15,TRBD1,CAISEVRQGIYEQYF,TGTGCCATCAGTGAGGTTAGACAGGGAATCTACGAGCAGTACTTC
TRBV2,.,TRBJ2-7,13,.,CASSLQGPYEQYF,TGTGCCAGCAGTTTACAGGGCCCCTACGAGCAGTACTTC